This T cell receptor beta chain appears in the sequencing data of a study of blood T cell repertoires in COVID-19. Study details: Samples representing acute and convalescent COVID-19 were sourced from the United States, Italy and Spain. The cDNA or gDNA used as material had been derived from T cells, B-cell-depleted T cells, or PBMCs.

Source study methods: Amplified reference gene primers provided the basis for estimating nucleated cell counts. Clones were sequenced by immunoSEQ multiplex PCR, and TCRdb holds only the in-frame ones, with some missing. The V and J calls and clone size are taken from that table; D and trimming were inferred from the DNA. The sample lists 190,000 or so clones, approximately 80% occurring once. The sequenced material came from peripheral blood. The TCR was taken from a human donor with acute or convalescent COVID-19. The donor label of this sample is uncertain.

DNA for the CDR3: TGTGCTCGCCCCCCGGGACTAGCGGGAGGGCCTCTTCCCGAGCAGTACTTC. Its translation: CARPPGLAGGPLPEQYF. The chain joins TRBV30 to TRBJ2-7, with TRBD2 identical over 16 bases. Germline lookup yields CDR1 GTSNPN and CDR2 SVGIG (reference sequence). The CDR3 length is 17 residues.